One and the same sample provided the 20 T cell receptor beta chains below, sequenced in a study of T cell responses to AZD1222 COVID-19 vaccine. Clones were read by immunoSEQ multiplex PCR, and TCRdb kept only the in-frame ones, dropping some. The sample has 150,000 or so clones, around 93% seen once. The sample in question was peripheral blood, obtained on day 0 of AZD1222 vaccination. The receptor source for this set is an adult in good health.

The rearrangement joins TRBV5-5 to TRBJ2-7; 7 bases fit TRBD1. Trimming removed 7 bases from V and 4 bases from J; junction bases left unmatched: 5. CDR1 is SGHKS and CDR2 is YYEKEE in the germline V gene (reference sequence). This CDR3 has 12 residues. Here the CDR3 reads CASGTAEYEQYF. The DNA for the CDR3 is TGTGCCAGCGGGACAGCTGAATACGAGCAGTACTTC.

This chain joins TRBV5-4 and TRBJ2-7; D is unclear. V was pared by 2 bases and J by 3 bases, with 9 bases between. CDR1 SGHNT and CDR2 YYREEE come from the germline V gene (reference sequence). CDR3 size: 13 residues. The CDR3 DNA follows: TGTGCCAGCAGCTTAGGCAGTAACTACGAGCAGTACTTC. Translating it yields CASSLGSNYEQYF.

The rearrangement joins TRBV11-2 to TRBJ1-3; D unresolved. This CDR3 region has 14 residues. The V gene lost 5 bases and the J gene lost 0 bases, with 8 bases spanning the gap. Germline loops: CDR1 SGHAT, CDR2 FQNNGV. CDR3 amino acids: CASSTSNSGNTIYF. The CDR3 DNA reads as TGTGCCAGCAGCACATCCAACTCTGGAAACACCATATATTTT.

The genes are TRBV5-1 and TRBJ1-1, with a tentative D call TRBD1 (5 bases). The CDR3 consists of 16 residues. The germline gives CDR1 SGHRS, CDR2 YFSETQ. V lost 0 bases and J 0 bases, leaving 12 bases between the germline ends. The CDR3 nucleotides read TGCGCCAGCAGCTTGGCTCAGGGATCCATGAACACTGAAGCTTTCTTT. Protein: CASSLAQGSMNTEAFF.

J is TRBJ2-7 and V is TRBV30; no reliable D call. V was clipped by 3 bases and J by 3 bases, with 15 bases between them. Germline V gene lookup returns CDR1 GTSNPN and CDR2 SVGIG (reference sequence). This CDR3 has 14 amino acids. Here the CDR3 DNA reads TGTGCCTGGAGGGGCCCCCCCGGGTACTACGAGCAGTACTTC. Residues: CAWRGPPGYYEQYF.

The chain recombines TRBV2 with TRBJ2-7; 9 bases agree with TRBD1. Per the germline V gene, CDR1 is SNHLY and CDR2 is FYNNEI. This CDR3 is built from 13 residues. The J segment lost 4 bases and the V segment lost 5 bases, leaving 3 bases of the junction unmatched. CDR3 nucleotide sequence: TGTGCCAGCAGTACAGGGGGCGCGTACGAGCAGTACTTC. Protein sequence: CASSTGGAYEQYF.

V and J are TRBV29-1 and TRBJ2-7, with 9 nucleotides matching TRBD1. The V segment lost 0 bases and the J segment 9 bases; nucleotides outside the gene matches: 6. The CDR3 loop spans 13 amino acids. Per the germline V gene, CDR1 is SQVTM and CDR2 is ANQGSEA. Here the CDR3 reads CSVEDGRQGGQYF. In nucleotides, the CDR3 is TGCAGCGTTGAAGACGGTCGACAGGGGGGGCAGTACTTC.

In this sample, this clone turned up once. The rearrangement uses TRBV15 and TRBJ2-7; D uncertain. This CDR3 is built from 13 residues. The germline CDR1 and CDR2 sequences are LNHNV and YYDKDF (reference sequence). Trimming pared 0 bases from V and 5 bases from J, leaving 8 bases between. The CDR3 nucleotides are TGTGCCACCAGCAGAGATTCCCCGAACGAGCAGTACTTC. This codes for CATSRDSPNEQYF.

This rearrangement joins TRBV13 to TRBJ1-5, with D maybe TRBD1 (5 bases). V was pared by 4 bases and J by 1 base, with 11 bases between. The CDR3 is 15 amino acids. The germline gives CDR1 PRHDT, CDR2 FYEKMQ (reference sequence). CDR3 DNA: TGTGCCAGCAGCTCGAGGGGCGGAAGCAATCAGCCCCAGCATTTT. It codes for CASSSRGGSNQPQHF.

The chain links TRBV4-2 to TRBJ2-3, with TRBD2 matching over 7 bases. CDR3 size: 16 residues. Per germline, CDR1 LGHNA and CDR2 YNFKEQ. With 2 bases clipped from V and 2 bases from J, the junction kept 7 bases outside the gene matches. The CDR3 DNA follows: TGTGCCAGCAGCCAACAGCGGGGAACCCCCACAGATACGCAGTATTTT. Translated, it gives CASSQQRGTPTDTQYF.

This clone has a handful of counts. V is TRBV4-3 and J is TRBJ2-2; D remains unclear. The germline V gene has CDR1 LGHNA and CDR2 YSLEER. The CDR3 consists of 16 residues. Deletions cut 0 bases from V and 0 bases from J, with 8 bases between. CDR3 in amino acids: CASSQETRSNTGELFF. CDR3 sequence (DNA): TGCGCCAGCAGCCAAGAGACCAGATCGAACACCGGGGAGCTGTTTTTT.

V and J are TRBV19 and TRBJ1-5, with no clear D. The CDR3 is 14 amino acids. V lost 6 bases, J lost 4 bases, and 13 bases lay in between. In germline, CDR1 is LNHDA, CDR2 SQIVND (reference sequence). CDR3 sequence reads: CASRLGFANQPQHF. The CDR3 nucleotides read TGTGCCAGTAGACTGGGTTTCGCTAATCAGCCCCAGCATTTT. The full variable domain, in which reference TRBV19 and TRBJ1-5 provide the parts outside the CDR3, is DGGITQSPKYLFRKEGQNVTLSCEQNLNHDAMYWYRQDPGQGLRLIYYSQIVNDFQKGDIAEGYSVSREKKESFPLTVTSAQKNPTAFYLCASRLGFANQPQHFGDGTRLSIL.

V is TRBV3-1 (or the pseudogene TRBV3-2) and J is TRBJ2-1; 10 bases match TRBD2. Germline V gene lookup returns CDR1 LGHDT and CDR2 YNNKEL (reference sequence). The length of the CDR3 is 16 residues. V dropped 4 bases and J dropped 7; count of bases not matched to a gene: 10. The CDR3 bases are TGTGCCAGCAGCCCGCCTTCTAGCGGGGGATCGAATGAGCAGTTCTTC. Its translation: CASSPPSSGGSNEQFF.

This clone came up once. CDR3: CASSQEPGGPRGTQYF. The CDR3 nucleotides read TGCGCCAGCAGCCAAGAACCAGGGGGCCCGAGGGGGACCCAGTACTTC. The chain joins TRBV4-3 to TRBJ2-5, with 8 bases that match TRBD1. Germline loops: CDR1 LGHNA, CDR2 YSLEER. The V and J ends lost 0 bases and 7 bases, in that order; junction bases with no gene match: 10. This CDR3 comprises 16 residues.

The genes are TRBV9 and TRBJ1-5; D is unclear. The CDR3 is made up of 15 amino acids. Trimming pared 2 bases from V and 0 bases from J, leaving 9 bases between. Germline CDR1 and CDR2: SGDLS and YYNGEE. The CDR3 nucleotides are TGTGCCAGCAGCGTCAGTCCATATAGCAATCAGCCCCAGCATTTT. Protein product: CASSVSPYSNQPQHF. Full variable domain (rest looked up from reference TRBV9 and TRBJ1-5): DSGVTQTPKHLITATGQRVTLRCSPRSGDLSVYWYQQSLDQGLQFLIQYYNGEERAKGNILERFSAQQFPDLHSELNLSSLELGDSALYFCASSVSPYSNQPQHFGDGTRLSIL.

This clone was seen only once. The chain employs TRBV27 and TRBJ2-5, with a possible D match to TRBD1 (6 bases). Per germline, CDR1 MNHEY and CDR2 SMNVEV (reference sequence). V was trimmed by 4 bases and J by 5 bases, leaving 11 bases between them. CDR3 size: 13 residues. The CDR3 region is CASSSGTSETQYF. The CDR3 DNA reads as TGTGCCAGCAGTTCCGGGACATCCGAGACCCAGTACTTC.

The genes are TRBV2 and TRBJ1-4; the D is unclear. The CDR3 runs to 14 residues. V was cut by 8 bases and J by 4 bases, with 14 bases left in between. Germline CDR1 reads SNHLY; CDR2 reads FYNNEI. The CDR3 coding sequence is TGTGCCAGCCTAATGCCCAGCAGTAATGAAAAACTGTTTTTT. Protein sequence: CASLMPSSNEKLFF. The variable domain in full, completed from reference TRBV2 and TRBJ1-4, reads EPEVTQTPSHQVTQMGQEVILRCVPISNHLYFYWYRQILGQKVEFLVSFYNNEISEKSEIFDDQFSVERPDGSNFTLKIRSTKLEDSAMYFCASLMPSSNEKLFFGSGTQLSVL.

J is TRBJ2-7 and V is TRBV6-5, with TRBD1 as a possible D gene (5 bases). Germline V CDR1 and CDR2: MNHEY, SVGAGI. CDR3 length: 16 residues. The ends were cut back, 0 bases at V and 2 bases at J, with 14 bases in the middle. The CDR3 DNA is TGTGCCAGCAGTTACTCTTCGGCAGGGCCTACCTACGAGCAGTACTTC. Encoded protein: CASSYSSAGPTYEQYF.

This chain connects TRBV4-3 to TRBJ1-1; the match to TRBD1 covers 9 bases. The ends lost 0 bases at V and 12 bases at J; junction bases unmatched: 5. This CDR3 comprises 13 residues. Per germline, CDR1 LGHNA and CDR2 YSLEER. For the CDR3, the DNA is TGCGCCAGCAGCCAAGATCCAGGACAGGGGACTTTCTTT. Translation: CASSQDPGQGTFF.

The chain combines TRBV6-5 with TRBJ1-4, with D hard to call. V was trimmed by 2 bases and J by 3 bases, leaving 10 bases between them. This CDR3 is built from 15 residues. Germline CDR1 reads MNHEY; CDR2 reads SVGAGI. The CDR3 spells CASSYMRRPNEKLFF. The CDR3 DNA reads TGTGCCAGCAGTTACATGAGGCGTCCTAATGAAAAACTGTTTTTT.